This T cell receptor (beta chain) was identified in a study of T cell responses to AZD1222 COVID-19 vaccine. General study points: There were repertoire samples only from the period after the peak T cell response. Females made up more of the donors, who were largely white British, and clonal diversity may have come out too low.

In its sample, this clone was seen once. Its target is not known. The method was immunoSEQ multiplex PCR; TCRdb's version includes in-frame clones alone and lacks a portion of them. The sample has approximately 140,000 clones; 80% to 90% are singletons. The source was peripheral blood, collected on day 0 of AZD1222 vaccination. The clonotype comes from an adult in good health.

CDR3 amino acids: CASSTDRAQAYEQYF. Written as DNA, the CDR3 is TGTGCCAGCAGTACCGACAGGGCCCAAGCCTACGAGCAGTACTTC. J is TRBJ2-7 and V is TRBV2, with 7 bases that match TRBD1. CDR1 and CDR2 from the germline V gene are SNHLY and FYNNEI. The CDR3 consists of 15 residues. V shed 5 bases and J 2 bases; nucleotides not matched to a gene: 9.